This TCR beta chain was documented in a study of shared clonotypes between healthy human individuals. As for the study in general: Each donor's CD8 memory used one plate, CD8 naive two, each CD4 subset three. Findings and limits, study-wide: Non-shared clonotypes were found to have lower generation probabilities than the clonotypes that were shared by all four of the sorted-subset donors.

Terminally differentiated effector memory CD45RA+ cells were excluded from the naive CD8 cells, which were CD45RO-negative and positively selected for CCR7. Only Caucasian adults living in Nashville, Tennessee made up the donor group. Of note for this clone: Its matching antigen is unknown.

Some clones are missing from TCRdb's copy, which holds only in-frame ones; the method was immunoSEQ multiplex PCR. The table shows millions of clones, with around 96% occurring only once. CDR1 is PRHDT, CDR2 FYEKMQ, per germline (reference sequence). J was trimmed by 2 bases and V by 4 bases; bases with no gene match: 2. The length of the CDR3 is 15 residues. The sample comprised naive CD8+ T cells sorted from blood. This TCR was sampled from a man aged 18 to 30 in good health. The rearrangement uses TRBV13 and TRBJ2-1; 10 bases align to TRBD2. The DNA of the CDR3 is TGTGCCAGCAGCTCCGGGACTAGCGCCTACAATGAGCAGTTCTTC. It is translated as CASSSGTSAYNEQFF.